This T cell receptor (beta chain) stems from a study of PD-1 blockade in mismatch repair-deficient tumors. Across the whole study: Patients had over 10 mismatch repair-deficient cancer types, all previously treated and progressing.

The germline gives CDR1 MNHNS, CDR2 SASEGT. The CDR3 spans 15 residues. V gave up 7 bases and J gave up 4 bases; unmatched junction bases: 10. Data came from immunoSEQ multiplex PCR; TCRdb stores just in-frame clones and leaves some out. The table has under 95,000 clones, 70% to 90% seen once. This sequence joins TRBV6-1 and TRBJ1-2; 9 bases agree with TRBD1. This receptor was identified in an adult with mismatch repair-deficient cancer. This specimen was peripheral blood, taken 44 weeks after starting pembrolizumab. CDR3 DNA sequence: TGTGCCAGCACCGAGACAACAGGGGGCACCTATGGCTACACCTTC. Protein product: CASTETTGGTYGYTF.